One and the same sample provided the 13 T cell receptor beta chains below, sequenced in a study of blood T cell repertoires in COVID-19. Repertoires were generated with immunoSEQ multiplex PCR, while TCRdb's copy carries only in-frame clones and drops some. Here the sample spans around 110,000 clones, over 65% being singletons. Sequencing was done on a sample of peripheral blood. The receptors were gathered from a man aged 25 to 40 with acute or convalescent COVID-19.

DNA for the CDR3: TGTGCCACCAGCATTGGGCGCCGCACTGAAAAACTGTTTTTT. Its translation: CATSIGRRTEKLFF. The chain employs TRBV15 and TRBJ1-4; D remains unclear. Trimming took 4 bases from V and 7 from J, leaving 13 bases between them. Germline V gives CDR1 LNHNV, CDR2 YYDKDF (reference sequence). The CDR3 spans 14 residues.

The CDR3 loop is CASSEAFGLLNEQFF. As DNA, the CDR3 is TGTGCCAGCAGTGAAGCCTTTGGGCTGCTCAATGAGCAGTTCTTC. The chain carries TRBV6-1 and TRBJ2-1; D not certain. Germline CDR1 and CDR2: MNHNS and SASEGT. The CDR3 length is 15 residues. Trimming removed 0 bases from V and 6 bases from J, with 12 bases in between.

V gene TRBV15 combines with J gene TRBJ1-5; tentatively, D is TRBD1 (5 bases). Per germline, CDR1 LNHNV and CDR2 YYDKDF (reference sequence). V was trimmed by 0 bases and J by 6 bases, leaving 9 bases between them. The CDR3 is 14 residues long. The CDR3 nucleotides read TGTGCCACCAGCAGAGACGGGGGAAGTCAGCCCCAGCATTTT. Its protein product is CATSRDGGSQPQHF.

The CDR3 DNA is TGTGCCAGCAGTGGCCGGGACAGGGGGCCGAACACCGGGGAGCTGTTTTTT. This gives the protein CASSGRDRGPNTGELFF. The chain joins TRBV2 to TRBJ2-2, with TRBD1 identical over 12 bases. The germline CDR1 and CDR2 sequences are SNHLY and FYNNEI. The CDR3 extends over 17 amino acids. The trim removed 4 bases at V and 0 bases at J, leaving 3 bases unmatched.

V usage is TRBV4-2 and J usage is TRBJ1-6, with 7 bases fitting TRBD1. The V gene's germline CDR1 is LGHNA and CDR2 YNFKEQ. V lost 0 bases and J lost 7; bases outside the gene matches: 15. This CDR3 is built from 19 residues. This CDR3 is CASSQEPMVQGVENSPLHF. Here the CDR3 DNA reads TGTGCCAGCAGCCAAGAGCCGATGGTGCAGGGGGTAGAGAATTCACCCCTCCACTTT.

The chain employs TRBV7-9 and TRBJ2-1; possibly TRBD1 for D (6 bases). Germline V gives CDR1 SEHNR, CDR2 FQNEAQ (reference sequence). The CDR3 covers 15 residues. V gave up 1 base and J gave up 7 bases, with 14 bases separating them. For the CDR3, the DNA is TGTGCCAGCAGCTTAGGGGGAACAGGGCGGAATGAGCAGTTCTTC. As protein: CASSLGGTGRNEQFF. Variable domain in full (rest from reference TRBV7-9 and TRBJ2-1): DTGVSQNPRHKITKRGQNVTFRCDPISEHNRLYWYRQTLGQGPEFLTYFQNEAQLEKSRLLSDRFSAERPKGSFSTLEIQRTEQGDSAMYLCASSLGGTGRNEQFFGPGTRLTVL.

The J gene is TRBJ1-1, the V gene TRBV30; TRBD1 matches at 9 bases. Trimming at V came to 4 bases and at J to 5 bases, leaving 11 bases not matched to a gene. The CDR3 runs to 15 residues. The germline CDR1 and CDR2 sequences are GTSNPN and SVGIG (reference sequence). The CDR3 region has the DNA TGTGCCTGGAATCCCCGGGACAGGGTGGGGACTGAAGCTTTCTTT. This translates into CAWNPRDRVGTEAFF.

The chain uses TRBV9 and TRBJ1-4; tentative D call: TRBD1 (6 bases). The CDR3 extends over 16 amino acids. Germline V lookup: CDR1 SGDLS, CDR2 YYNGEE. With 4 bases removed from V and 0 bases from J, the gap between germline ends came to 13 bases. CDR3 DNA sequence: TGTGCCAGCAGCCGGGAATCAGGGGCAACTAATGAAAAACTGTTTTTT. This codes for CASSRESGATNEKLFF.

This clone has a handful of counts. The chain uses TRBV6-1 and TRBJ1-6; possibly TRBD1 for D (5 bases). Germline values: CDR1 MNHNS, CDR2 SASEGT. The length of the CDR3 is 15 residues. Between the trimmed V and J ends, which lost 3 bases and 6 bases, there was a span of 12 bases. The CDR3 loop reads CASSEGPSLNSPLHF. As DNA, the CDR3 is TGTGCCAGCAGTGAGGGGCCAAGTCTTAATTCACCCCTCCACTTT.

This chain joins TRBV6-4 and TRBJ1-1; maybe TRBD1 (5 bases). The CDR3 extends over 12 amino acids. V lost 6 bases to trimming and J lost 6 bases, with 11 bases between them. Germline V gene sequence: CDR1 MRHNA, CDR2 SNTAGT. The CDR3 loop reads CASRDDRPEAFF. CDR3 nucleotide sequence: TGTGCCAGCAGGGACGACAGACCTGAAGCTTTCTTT.

CDR3 bases: TGTGCCAGCAGCGCGGGGGGTCGCACGCTAAATGAAAAACTGTTTTTT. This encodes CASSAGGRTLNEKLFF. The rearrangement joins TRBV5-4 to TRBJ1-4; TRBD1 is a possible D gene (5 bases). This CDR3 is built from 16 residues. Trimming shortened V by 4 bases and J by 5 bases, and 18 bases separated the two germline ends. Germline V CDR1 and CDR2: SGHNT, YYREEE (reference sequence).

The J gene is TRBJ2-3, the V gene TRBV19, with D perhaps TRBD1 (5 bases). CDR1 is LNHDA and CDR2 is SQIVND in the germline V gene (reference sequence). CDR3 length equals 14 residues. Trimming took off 5 bases at V and 2 bases at J, with 11 bases between the two ends. The CDR3 nucleotides are TGTGCCAGTAGTCCCAGGGTATCCACAGATACGCAGTATTTT. It encodes CASSPRVSTDTQYF.

CDR3 DNA sequence: TGTGCCAGCAGCTCCGGGGTAGGGTTTTATAGCAATCAGCCCCAGCATTTT. This encodes CASSSGVGFYSNQPQHF. The chain couples TRBV7-2 to TRBJ1-5, with D unclear. This CDR3 comprises 17 residues. Germline assignment: CDR1 SGHTA and CDR2 FQGNSA. V lost 4 bases, J lost 0 bases, and 16 bases lay in between.